Presented here are 20 T cell receptor beta chains from one specimen sequenced in a study of cytomegalovirus exposure and HLA in healthy donors. Primers for the PCR totalled 60 Vbeta and 13 Jbeta. TCRdb keeps only in-frame clones here, not all; method: immunoSEQ multiplex PCR. Of some 120,000 clones in the sample, around 79% were seen once. Specimen: PBMCs. These receptors originate from a woman in her 40s in good health and CMV-seronegative.

This chain uses TRBV6-1 with TRBJ2-1; possible D gene TRBD2, 6 bases. The CDR3 sequence is 15 residues long. Trimming removed 5 bases from V and 5 bases from J, with 16 bases in between. Germline values: CDR1 MNHNS, CDR2 SASEGT. In DNA form, the CDR3 reads TGTGCCAGCAGTTCGGGGGAAGCCCCAGACAATGAGCAGTTCTTC. Protein product: CASSSGEAPDNEQFF.

The genes are TRBV14 and TRBJ1-4, with D tentatively TRBD1 (6 bases). This CDR3 region has 15 residues. The V and J ends lost 4 bases and 4 bases respectively, with 13 bases between them. CDR1 is SGHDN, CDR2 FVKESK, per germline. The CDR3 protein is CASSLGRGGNEKLFF. DNA for the CDR3: TGTGCCAGCAGCCTTGGCCGAGGGGGTAATGAAAAACTGTTTTTT.

Here the CDR3 DNA reads TGTGCCAGCACCCCTCGGAGCGGGAGTCGACACGAGCAGTACTTC. It specifies CASTPRSGSRHEQYF. The V gene is TRBV6-6, the J gene TRBJ2-7, with 8 bases identical to TRBD2. CDR1 and CDR2 (germline): MNHNY, SVGAGI (reference sequence). Unmatched junction bases numbered 13, after V lost 7 bases and J lost 5 bases. This CDR3 has 15 amino acids.

The chain carries TRBV7-2 and TRBJ2-2; D unclear. This CDR3 comprises 12 residues. Germline values: CDR1 SGHTA, CDR2 FQGNSA. V lost 4 bases and J 3 bases, leaving 3 bases between the germline ends. The CDR3 protein is CASSYYTGELFF. In DNA, the CDR3 is TGTGCCAGCAGCTACTACACCGGGGAGCTGTTTTTT.

The chain carries TRBV4-1 and TRBJ1-2; D is ambiguous. The germline gives CDR1 MGHRA, CDR2 YSYEKL. The CDR3 runs 15 residues. V shed 3 bases and J shed 4 bases, with 15 bases lying between them. The CDR3 sequence is CASSHGGSRGYGYTF. The CDR3, as DNA: TGCGCCAGCAGCCACGGCGGTAGTCGGGGCTATGGCTACACCTTC.

The chain couples TRBV29-1 to TRBJ2-1; D is perhaps TRBD1 (5 bases). The germline gives CDR1 SQVTM, CDR2 ANQGSEA. This CDR3 comprises 13 residues. V was cut by 7 bases and J by 4 bases, with 14 bases left in between. CDR3 loop: CSERQSTYNEQFF. In nucleotides, the CDR3 is TGCAGCGAACGACAGTCGACTTACAATGAGCAGTTCTTC.

This chain joins TRBV5-6 and TRBJ2-7, with D possibly TRBD1 on 5 matching bases. This CDR3 has 12 amino acids. Looked up from germline, CDR1 is SGHDT and CDR2 is YYEEEE. Deletions cut 0 bases from V and 5 bases from J, with 6 bases between. The CDR3 sequence: CASSLDRNEQYF. CDR3 in DNA: TGTGCCAGCAGCTTGGACAGGAACGAGCAGTACTTC.

This chain uses TRBV11-2 with TRBJ2-1; no firm D call. This CDR3 has 16 amino acids. The germline V gene has CDR1 SGHAT and CDR2 FQNNGV. Trimming shortened V by 1 base and J by 0 bases, and 10 bases separated the two germline ends. CDR3: CASSLVDASSYNEQFF. CDR3 in DNA: TGTGCCAGCAGCTTAGTCGATGCCAGCTCCTACAATGAGCAGTTCTTC.

The chain links TRBV7-3 to TRBJ1-1; D is perhaps TRBD1 (5 bases). CDR1 is SGHTA and CDR2 is FQGTGA in the germline V gene. V dropped 4 bases and J dropped 2 bases, with 8 bases sitting between them. The CDR3 is 13 amino acids. The CDR3 protein is CASSSGPNTEAFF. CDR3 bases: TGTGCCAGCAGCTCAGGGCCAAACACTGAAGCTTTCTTT.

The chain carries TRBV7-2 and TRBJ2-1; 10 bases fit TRBD1. CDR1 is SGHTA, CDR2 FQGNSA, per germline. The CDR3 extends over 15 amino acids. The junction had 6 bases not matched to a gene; V was cut back by 5 bases and J by 5 bases. The CDR3, as DNA: TGTGCCAGCAGCATCCGACAGGGGGCAGACAATGAGCAGTTCTTC. It specifies CASSIRQGADNEQFF.

This clone was observed a handful of times. V and J are TRBV28 and TRBJ2-1, with 7 bases matching TRBD2. Germline V gene data show CDR1 as MDHEN and CDR2 as SYDVKM. The CDR3 has 14 residues. V dropped 10 bases and J dropped 0; count of bases not matched to a gene: 6. The CDR3 DNA reads as TGTGCCACCCTACCTAGCGGCTCCTACAATGAGCAGTTCTTC. Protein sequence: CATLPSGSYNEQFF.

V and J are TRBV11-2 and TRBJ2-6, with D uncertain. Germline V gene data show CDR1 as SGHAT and CDR2 as FQNNGV. This CDR3 has 20 amino acids. The V gene lost 0 bases and the J gene lost 1 base, with 19 bases spanning the gap. As DNA, the CDR3 is TGTGCCAGCAGCTTAGACTTGGCGGCTGTTAAGTGGTCTGGGGCCAACGTCCTGACTTTC. Residues: CASSLDLAAVKWSGANVLTF.

J is TRBJ2-2 and V is TRBV27, with 7 bases aligning to TRBD1. Germline CDR1 MNHEY, CDR2 SMNVEV (reference sequence). The CDR3 loop spans 16 amino acids. V lost 7 bases to trimming and J lost 2 bases; unmatched junction nucleotides: 10. The CDR3 sequence: CASKGAAVPNTGELFF. CDR3 nucleotides: TGTGCCAGCAAGGGGGCTGCAGTGCCCAACACCGGGGAGCTGTTTTTT.

The V gene is TRBV7-3, the J gene TRBJ2-1; 11 bases match TRBD2. Germline V gives CDR1 SGHTA, CDR2 FQGTGA. Unmatched junction bases numbered 5, after V lost 2 bases and J lost 8 bases. The CDR3 sequence is 15 residues long. CDR3 protein: CASSLSLAGVYEQFF. The DNA of the CDR3 is TGTGCCAGCAGCTTATCACTAGCGGGAGTATATGAGCAGTTCTTC.

This sequence joins TRBV5-1 and TRBJ1-1; unclear D gene. CDR3 size: 14 residues. Deletions cut 0 bases from V and 5 bases from J, with 11 bases between. Germline V gene sequence: CDR1 SGHRS, CDR2 YFSETQ. CDR3 loop: CASSLAGSETEAFF. CDR3 in DNA: TGCGCCAGCAGCTTGGCAGGTTCCGAGACTGAAGCTTTCTTT. Combining the CDR3 with reference TRBV5-1 and TRBJ1-1 gives the whole variable domain KAGVTQTPRYLIKTRGQQVTLSCSPISGHRSVSWYQQTPGQGLQFLFEYFSETQRNKGNFPGRFSGRQFSNSRSEMNVSTLELGDSALYLCASSLAGSETEAFFGQGTRLTVV.

This rearrangement joins TRBV19 to TRBJ1-5; D perhaps matches TRBD1 (6 bases). Germline assignment: CDR1 LNHDA and CDR2 SQIVND (reference sequence). The CDR3 covers 16 residues. Trimming stripped 1 base from V and 3 bases from J, with 13 bases between. DNA for the CDR3: TGTGCCAGTAGTATAGTCGGCAGGGGTTTCAATCAGCCCCAGCATTTT. The encoded protein is CASSIVGRGFNQPQHF.

This chain uses TRBV4-1 with TRBJ1-6; TRBD1 agrees at 7 bases. The CDR3 covers 16 residues. V shed 2 bases and J 5 bases; nucleotides not matched to a gene: 6. The germline gives CDR1 MGHRA, CDR2 YSYEKL. CDR3 nucleotide sequence: TGCGCCAGCAGCCAAAAAGGGGGCGCGGATAATTCACCCCTCCACTTT. Its protein is CASSQKGGADNSPLHF.

The chain uses TRBV28 and TRBJ2-1; 16 nucleotides match TRBD2. From germline, CDR1 is MDHEN and CDR2 SYDVKM. The CDR3 consists of 17 residues. Germline trimming cut 5 bases from V and 6 bases from J; bases unmatched to any gene: 7. The CDR3 nucleotides are TGTGCCAGCAGTAATCCGGGACTAGCGGGAGGGCTCAATGAGCAGTTCTTC. As protein: CASSNPGLAGGLNEQFF.

Comment on this clone: This specimen includes other DNA sequences encoding the same CDR3. V usage is TRBV6-6 and J usage is TRBJ2-5, with D maybe TRBD1 (6 bases). The V end was cut by 5 bases, the J end by 5 bases, with 15 bases between. The CDR3 totals 14 residues. Germline CDR1 and CDR2: MNHNY and SVGAGI (reference sequence). For the CDR3, the DNA is TGTGCCAGCAGTCGGGACACGATCGGGGAGACCCAGTACTTC. It specifies CASSRDTIGETQYF.

V is TRBV29-1 and J is TRBJ2-5, with D tentatively TRBD2 (5 bases). V lost 4 bases and J lost 5, with 11 bases in between. The CDR3 spans 12 residues. Germline lookup yields CDR1 SQVTM and CDR2 ANQGSEA. CDR3 protein: CSVALGEETQYF. The CDR3 bases are TGCAGCGTTGCGCTTGGGGAGGAGACCCAGTACTTC.